The rows below give T cell receptor beta chains drawn from one sample of a study of blood T cell repertoires in COVID-19. Clones were read by immunoSEQ multiplex PCR, and TCRdb kept only the in-frame ones, dropping some. This sample has a few hundred thousand clones, with around 81% found just once. Sequences were obtained from peripheral blood. These receptors were collected from a woman in her 70s with acute or convalescent COVID-19. Both conserved end residues are part of each CDR3. Fields, in order: clone size, J gene, D gene, V gene, CDR3 DNA, CDR3 protein. The D gene is left open where the match is weak. The listing skips clone size in some rows; elsewhere it reads once, few, many or a size class.

>NA|TRBJ2-3|NA|TRBV25-1
TGTGCCAGCAGTGTACCGGGAGACGCAGATACGCAGTATTTT
CASSVPGDADTQYF
>few|TRBJ1-5|NA|TRBV30
TGTGCCTGGAGTCCACGGGCACAGGGGCCCCAGCATTTT
CAWSPRAQGPQHF
>NA|TRBJ2-5|NA|TRBV5-1
TGCGCCAGCAGCTTGGTTCCCCCGGGGGAGACCCAGTACTTC
CASSLVPPGETQYF
>NA|TRBJ1-2|TRBD1|TRBV3-1/TRBV3-2
TGTGCCAGCAGCCACTTACAGGGGGCGGTCTACGGCTACACCTTC
CASSHLQGAVYGYTF
>NA|TRBJ1-2|NA|TRBV6-6
TGTGCCAGCAGTTCTCAGTCTAACTATGGCTACACCTTC
CASSSQSNYGYTF
>many|TRBJ2-1|NA|TRBV6-1
TGTGCCAGCAGTGAAGGGCAGTACCGCTTCTTC
CASSEGQYRFF
>NA|TRBJ1-1|TRBD1|TRBV19
TGTGCCAGTAGTCCGGACAGGGGTTTCTCTGAAGCTTTCTTT
CASSPDRGFSEAFF
>NA|TRBJ1-5|NA|TRBV19
TGTGCCAGTAGTATCAACTGGGACATGTATAGCAATCAGCCCCAGCATTTT
CASSINWDMYSNQPQHF
>NA|TRBJ1-4|NA|TRBV30
TGTGCCTGGAGTATTCGTGAAAAACTGTTTTTT
CAWSIREKLFF
>NA|TRBJ2-2|NA|TRBV27
TGTGCCAGCCCCCCCTGGCCAGGGTGGTTTTTAGACACCGGGGAGCTGTTTTTT
CASPPWPGWFLDTGELFF